This entry lists 25 T cell receptor beta chains sequenced from one sample in a study of EBV T-cell therapy then PD-1 blockade in nasopharyngeal carcinoma. Treatment noted: AdE1-LMPpoly-expanded autologous EBV-specific T-cell therapy followed by anti-PD-1 nivolumab. These receptors have no identified antigens. Libraries were prepared by immunoSEQ multiplex PCR; TCRdb keeps only in-frame clonotypes and omits some of them. The profile shows tens of thousands of clones, about four fifths of them singletons. The specimen comprised CD8+ T cells from blood, sampled at day -245 from a patient whose treatment included autologous EBV-specific T cells and nivolumab. Receptors originate from a man aged 35 to 55 with nasopharyngeal carcinoma.

The chain employs TRBV29-1 and TRBJ2-7; no firm D call. This CDR3 is 11 amino acids long. The germline V gene has CDR1 SQVTM and CDR2 ANQGSEA. The V and J ends lost 3 bases and 4 bases respectively, with 7 bases between them. The CDR3 DNA follows: TGCAGCGTTGAGAAGGGATACGAGCAGTACTTC. As protein: CSVEKGYEQYF.

CDR3 sequence (DNA): TGCGCCAGCAGCCAACGCCCCTACGAGCAGTACTTC. Amino acid sequence: CASSQRPYEQYF. The chain has TRBV4-1 and TRBJ2-7; D is ambiguous. CDR3 length: 12 amino acids. Trimming removed 2 bases at V and 2 bases at J, with 4 bases between. Germline values: CDR1 MGHRA, CDR2 YSYEKL.

This clone has only a few counts. The chain is built from TRBV6-4 and TRBJ1-2; weak D call: TRBD1 (6 bases). Trimming pared 5 bases from V and 3 bases from J, leaving 16 bases between. Per the germline V gene, CDR1 is MRHNA and CDR2 is SNTAGT. The CDR3 has 15 amino acids. This CDR3 reads CASSPRAGEYYGYTF. In DNA, the CDR3 is TGTGCCAGCAGTCCCCGGGCAGGGGAGTACTATGGCTACACCTTC.

V and J are TRBV7-8 and TRBJ2-3; 13 positions match TRBD2. In germline, CDR1 is SGHVS, CDR2 FQNEAQ. V lost 5 bases, J lost 2 bases, and 7 bases stayed unmatched. The CDR3 contains 17 residues. The CDR3 spells CASSPPLAGGPTDTQYF. CDR3 nucleotides: TGTGCCAGCAGCCCACCACTAGCGGGGGGGCCCACAGATACGCAGTATTTT. Full variable domain (remainder filled in from reference TRBV7-8 and TRBJ2-3): GAGVSQSPRYKVAKRGQDVALRCDPISGHVSLFWYQQALGQGPEFLTYFQNEAQLDKSGLPSDRFFAERPEGSVSTLKIQRTQQEDSAVYLCASSPPLAGGPTDTQYFGPGTRLTVL.

The chain combines TRBV7-2 with TRBJ1-1; weak D call: TRBD1 (6 bases). V lost 3 bases and J 4 bases, leaving 9 bases between the germline ends. Germline lookup yields CDR1 SGHTA and CDR2 FQGNSA. The CDR3 extends over 13 amino acids. The CDR3 sequence: CASSFGGATEAFF. The CDR3 DNA reads as TGTGCCAGCAGCTTTGGGGGGGCCACTGAAGCTTTCTTT.

The gene calls are TRBV4-3 and TRBJ1-3; D might be TRBD1 (5 bases). The CDR3 covers 15 residues. Germline lookup yields CDR1 LGHNA and CDR2 YSLEER. V dropped 0 bases and J dropped 4 bases, with 10 bases sitting between them. In nucleotides, the CDR3 is TGCGCCAGCAGCCAAGATATAGGGGACGGAAACACCATATATTTT. As protein: CASSQDIGDGNTIYF.

This chain uses TRBV24-1 with TRBJ2-3; D may correspond to TRBD1 or TRBD2 (6 bases each). CDR1 is KGHDR and CDR2 is SFDVKD in the germline V gene. CDR3 length: 15 amino acids. Trimming cost V 2 bases and J 8 bases, with 16 bases left between them. DNA of the CDR3: TGTGCCACCAGTGATTCGCAGGGGACTGGAATTACGCAGTATTTT. Translated: CATSDSQGTGITQYF.

The CDR3 DNA follows: TGCGCCAGCAGCTCGCGACCCCGGGACACCTCGTACGAGCAGTACTTC. As protein: CASSSRPRDTSYEQYF. The chain is built from TRBV4-1 and TRBJ2-7; D is possibly TRBD1 (6 bases). CDR3 length: 16 amino acids. Trimming stripped 5 bases from V and 4 bases from J, with 21 bases between. Germline V gene lookup returns CDR1 MGHRA and CDR2 YSYEKL.

The chain uses TRBV4-1 and TRBJ1-5; tentative D call: TRBD1 (5 bases). The V end lost 1 base, the J end lost 4 bases, and 8 bases lay between the germline ends. There are 14 residues in the CDR3. Germline V gene sequence: CDR1 MGHRA, CDR2 YSYEKL. The CDR3 region has the DNA TGCGCCAGCAGCCAAGTGGGGGGGAATCAGCCCCAGCATTTT. This translates into CASSQVGGNQPQHF.

This chain links TRBV19 with TRBJ2-7; D might be TRBD2 (6 bases). V shed 4 bases and J shed 5 bases, with 12 bases lying between them. The length of the CDR3 is 13 residues. Germline V gene data show CDR1 as LNHDA and CDR2 as SQIVND (reference sequence). In nucleotides, the CDR3 is TGTGCCAGTAGTAATCCGGAGGGCGACGAGCAGTACTTC. Translation gives CASSNPEGDEQYF. The whole variable domain, remainder taken from reference TRBV19 and TRBJ2-7, is DGGITQSPKYLFRKEGQNVTLSCEQNLNHDAMYWYRQDPGQGLRLIYYSQIVNDFQKGDIAEGYSVSREKKESFPLTVTSAQKNPTAFYLCASSNPEGDEQYFGPGTRLTVT.

V and J are TRBV10-3 and TRBJ1-4; tentative D call: TRBD1 (6 bases). Trimming removed 2 bases from V and 8 bases from J, with 12 bases in between. Germline CDR1 and CDR2: ENHRY and SYGVKD. The CDR3 length is 14 residues. CDR3 sequence: CAISESNRVEKLFF. CDR3 nucleotides: TGTGCCATCAGTGAGAGCAACAGGGTGGAAAAACTGTTTTTT.

The gene calls are TRBV4-1 and TRBJ1-2; tentative D call: TRBD1 (6 bases). CDR1 is MGHRA and CDR2 is YSYEKL in the germline V gene. This CDR3 region has 13 residues. V dropped 1 base and J dropped 6 bases, with 9 bases sitting between them. CDR3 in amino acids: CASSQVPGDGYTF. The CDR3 coding sequence is TGCGCCAGCAGCCAAGTCCCAGGGGATGGCTACACCTTC.

This chain links TRBV5-6 with TRBJ1-2, with no clear D. The ends were cut back, 2 bases at V and 2 bases at J, with 13 bases in the middle. The CDR3 runs to 15 residues. The germline V gene encodes CDR1 SGHDT and CDR2 YYEEEE. CDR3: CASSLVNARNYGYTF. CDR3 bases: TGTGCCAGCAGCTTAGTAAATGCCAGAAACTATGGCTACACCTTC. Drawing the rest from reference TRBV5-6 and TRBJ1-2, the complete variable domain is DAGVTQSPTHLIKTRGQQVTLRCSPKSGHDTVSWYQQALGQGPQFIFQYYEEEERQRGNFPDRFSGHQFPNYSSELNVNALLLGDSALYLCASSLVNARNYGYTFGSGTRLTVV.

The chain joins TRBV4-3 to TRBJ1-2; TRBD1 is a possible D gene (5 bases). The V gene's germline CDR1 is LGHNA and CDR2 YSLEER. The CDR3 has 15 amino acids. Trimming removed 2 bases at V and 7 bases at J, with 17 bases between. CDR3 nucleotide sequence: TGCGCCAGCAGCCAAAGTACCGGGACGAACGCTGGCTACACCTTC. Translating gives CASSQSTGTNAGYTF.

V usage is TRBV7-9 and J usage is TRBJ1-2, with a tentative D call TRBD1 (5 bases). V was cut by 1 base and J by 6 bases, with 12 bases left in between. CDR3 length equals 14 residues. CDR1 SEHNR and CDR2 FQNEAQ come from the germline V gene (reference sequence). In DNA, the CDR3 is TGTGCCAGCAGCTTAGGGGACGAGATGGATGGCTACACCTTC. Amino acid sequence: CASSLGDEMDGYTF.

The chain joins TRBV4-1 to TRBJ1-1, with TRBD1 as a possible D gene (6 bases). V was clipped by 0 bases and J by 6 bases, with 14 bases between them. The CDR3 is made up of 15 amino acids. CDR1 and CDR2 (germline): MGHRA, YSYEKL. CDR3 in DNA: TGCGCCAGCAGCCAAGATTTTGGGGGGCGGCCTGAAGCTTTCTTT. Its translation is CASSQDFGGRPEAFF.

The chain has TRBV9 and TRBJ2-7; D may be TRBD1 (5 bases). Germline CDR1 reads SGDLS; CDR2 reads YYNGEE. The CDR3 has 13 amino acids. The V gene lost 2 bases and the J gene lost 3 bases, with 9 bases spanning the gap. CDR3 in DNA: TGTGCCAGCAGCGTCCAGGGTAGCTACGAGCAGTACTTC. Its translation: CASSVQGSYEQYF. Filled out from reference TRBV9 and TRBJ2-7, the complete variable domain reads DSGVTQTPKHLITATGQRVTLRCSPRSGDLSVYWYQQSLDQGLQFLIQYYNGEERAKGNILERFSAQQFPDLHSELNLSSLELGDSALYFCASSVQGSYEQYFGPGTRLTVT.

The gene calls are TRBV15 and TRBJ2-1; no clear D gene. With 2 bases removed from V and 6 bases from J, the gap between germline ends came to 20 bases. CDR3 length equals 17 residues. The germline V gene encodes CDR1 LNHNV and CDR2 YYDKDF (reference sequence). The CDR3 loop is CATSRFPTGSLINEQFF. CDR3 DNA sequence: TGTGCCACCAGCAGATTTCCTACCGGGTCCCTCATCAATGAGCAGTTCTTC.

The chain is built from TRBV2 and TRBJ1-5, with D possibly TRBD1 on 5 matching bases. Germline V gene lookup returns CDR1 SNHLY and CDR2 FYNNEI. V lost 8 bases, J lost 4 bases, and 18 bases lay in between. This CDR3 has 15 residues. CDR3 residues: CASVERGGYNQPQHF. The CDR3 DNA reads TGTGCCAGCGTGGAACGGGGGGGGTATAATCAGCCCCAGCATTTT.

In its sample, this clone was seen once. The genes are TRBV14 and TRBJ1-1; TRBD1 is a possible D gene (5 bases). V lost 5 bases to trimming and J lost 5 bases, with 15 bases between them. In germline, CDR1 is SGHDN, CDR2 FVKESK. The CDR3 extends over 14 amino acids. The CDR3 reads CASSTRDFGTEAFF. In DNA form, the CDR3 reads TGTGCCAGCAGCACCCGGGACTTTGGAACTGAAGCTTTCTTT.

This clone was recorded once. The chain combines TRBV6-5 with TRBJ2-7; TRBD1 matches 8 bases. Germline V gene lookup returns CDR1 MNHEY and CDR2 SVGAGI. The CDR3 has 15 residues. V lost 2 bases, J lost 3 bases, and 6 bases stayed unmatched. The CDR3 bases are TGTGCCAGCAGTTACGGGACAGGCTACAACTACGAGCAGTACTTC. Its protein is CASSYGTGYNYEQYF.

J is TRBJ2-7 and V is TRBV19; D remains ambiguous. The CDR3 has 11 residues. The germline V gene has CDR1 LNHDA and CDR2 SQIVND (reference sequence). V dropped 6 bases and J dropped 7 bases, with 10 bases sitting between them. CDR3 bases: TGTGCCAGTAGCCCCCTTCTTGAGCAGTACTTC. This sequence encodes CASSPLLEQYF.

CDR3 nucleotides: TGCGCCAGCAGCCAAGACGGTGGGGCCGGTTCCTACGAGCAGTACTTC. Translating gives CASSQDGGAGSYEQYF. This chain joins TRBV4-1 and TRBJ2-7; possible D gene TRBD1, 5 bases. V lost 0 bases, J lost 1 base, and 13 bases lay in between. This CDR3 has 16 amino acids. The germline V gene has CDR1 MGHRA and CDR2 YSYEKL.

V and J are TRBV9 and TRBJ1-1; the match to TRBD1 covers 9 bases. Germline V gene data show CDR1 as SGDLS and CDR2 as YYNGEE. This CDR3 contains 17 residues. V lost 0 bases and J lost 8; bases outside the gene matches: 14. CDR3 bases: TGTGCCAGCAGCGTAGGGGACAGGGCTTCTGGGATTCCCGAAGCTTTCTTT. Its translation is CASSVGDRASGIPEAFF.

The chain is built from TRBV11-1 and TRBJ2-1; 8 bases align to TRBD1. CDR3 length: 15 residues. Germline V gives CDR1 SGHAT, CDR2 FQDESV (reference sequence). The V and J ends lost 5 bases and 0 bases, in that order; junction bases with no gene match: 3. In nucleotides, the CDR3 is TGTGCCAGCAGCCTAGACAGGGGCTCCTACAATGAGCAGTTCTTC. Its protein product is CASSLDRGSYNEQFF.